The 5 T cell receptor beta chains presented below share a single source sample, sequenced in a study of human T cells and chemical hapten exposure. MiXCR was run by TCRdb on the RACE reads, yielding one entry per CDR3 protein. This table has around 260,000 distinct CDR3 sequences, 8.6% appearing once. Stated time point: pre-sensitization, week 0. Treatment indicated: therapeutic diphenylcyclopropenone sensitization with weekly scalp DPC. This material consisted of whole blood, taken in connection with sensitization to the hapten diphenylcyclopropenone (DPC). The receptors were gathered from a woman between 40 and 55 years old with alopecia areata. Some clones in this sample may be carry-over from other donors' samples.

This CDR3 is CASSLVRANSPLHF. CDR3 in DNA: TGTGCCAGCAGCTTAGTTAGGGCTAATTCACCCCTCCACTTT. The gene calls are TRBV11-2 and TRBJ1-6; D remains ambiguous. Trimming took off 1 base at V and 6 bases at J, with 7 bases between the two ends. Germline V gene lookup returns CDR1 SGHAT and CDR2 FQNNGV. The CDR3 extends over 14 amino acids.

This sequence joins TRBV20-1 and TRBJ2-2, with D unresolved. CDR1 DFQATT and CDR2 SNEGSKA come from the germline V gene (reference sequence). The CDR3 runs to 14 residues. V shed 5 bases and J shed 4 bases, with 14 bases lying between them. The CDR3 DNA reads TGCAGTGCTCCCCCTCAGGTTTCCACCGGGGAGCTGTTTTTT. Protein sequence: CSAPPQVSTGELFF.

This clonotype was observed a few times. The rearrangement links TRBV7-9 to TRBJ2-2; no definite D call. This CDR3 has 11 amino acids. V lost 8 bases to trimming and J lost 4 bases, with 5 bases between them. CDR1 and CDR2 (germline): SEHNR, FQNEAQ (reference sequence). The CDR3 here is CASAITGELFF. CDR3 coding DNA: TGTGCCAGCGCGATCACCGGGGAGCTGTTTTTT. The variable domain in full, completed from reference TRBV7-9 and TRBJ2-2, reads DTGVSQNPRHKITKRGQNVTFRCDPISEHNRLYWYRQTLGQGPEFLTYFQNEAQLEKSRLLSDRFSAERPKGSFSTLEIQRTEQGDSAMYLCASAITGELFFGEGSRLTVL.

The sample holds a few counts of this clonotype. The rearrangement joins TRBV4-2 to TRBJ2-7; perhaps TRBD1 as D (6 bases). V lost 0 bases, J lost 0 bases, and 9 bases lay in between. The CDR3 consists of 15 residues. Germline CDR1 LGHNA, CDR2 YNFKEQ. CDR3 sequence: CASSQEDSSSYEQYF. In DNA, the CDR3 is TGTGCCAGCAGCCAAGAGGACAGCAGCTCCTACGAGCAGTACTTC.

In its sample, this clonotype was seen a few times. The V call is TRBV9, the J call TRBJ2-3; D is unresolved. V was cut by 0 bases and J by 5 bases, with 13 bases left in between. This CDR3 contains 15 residues. Germline values: CDR1 SGDLS, CDR2 YYNGEE. This chain's CDR3 is CASSVGAAQGDTQYF. The CDR3 DNA follows: TGTGCCAGCAGCGTAGGGGCCGCGCAAGGAGATACGCAGTATTTT.